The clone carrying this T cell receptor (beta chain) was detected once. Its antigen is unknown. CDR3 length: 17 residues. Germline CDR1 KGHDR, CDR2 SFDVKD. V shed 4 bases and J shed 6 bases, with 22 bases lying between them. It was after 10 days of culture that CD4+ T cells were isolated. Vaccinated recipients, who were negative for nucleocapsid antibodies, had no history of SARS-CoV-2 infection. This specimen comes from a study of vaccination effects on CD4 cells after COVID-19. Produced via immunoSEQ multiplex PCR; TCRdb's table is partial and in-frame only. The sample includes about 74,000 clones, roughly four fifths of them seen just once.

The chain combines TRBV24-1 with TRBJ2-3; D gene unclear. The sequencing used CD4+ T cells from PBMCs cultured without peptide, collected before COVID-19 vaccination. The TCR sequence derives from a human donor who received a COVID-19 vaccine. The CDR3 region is CATSDPGPKGASDTQYF. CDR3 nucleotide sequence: TGTGCCACCAGTGACCCAGGACCAAAAGGAGCCTCCGATACGCAGTATTTT.